The clone carrying this TCR beta chain is medium-sized by share. Its target is unknown. Once obtained from cultured CD4+ T cells, the DNA was sequenced using the Oncomine TCR Beta short-read assay. TCRdb passed the PCR reads through MiXCR, listing each CDR3 protein once. The sample records about 13,000 distinct CDR3 sequences, about 50% being singletons. Germline V CDR1 and CDR2: WNHNN, SYGVQD (reference sequence). There are 13 residues in the CDR3. The V gene lost 5 bases and the J gene lost 9 bases, with 16 bases spanning the gap. Noted treatment: roughly ten-day PBMC culture with coronavirus spike peptide pools or control peptides (ViraFEST assay). IL-2 (roughly 9.3 IU/ml) and peptide pools (10 ug/ml) were added to cultures of a few million PBMCs per well. This entry belongs to a study of vaccination and CD4 T cells after COVID-19. Study at large: Six males and four females constituted the convalescent cohort, two of whom were Hispanic. In the control cultures, a CEFX pool, an HIV-1 Nef pool, or no peptide was supplied. A median of 101 days (range 35 to 161) separated diagnosis from post-COVID sampling.

The sequencing input was CD4+ T cells from blood, cultured in vitro. The sequence was collected from a human donor who had recovered from COVID-19. The rearrangement uses TRBV10-1 and TRBJ2-5, with D possibly being TRBD2 (5 bases). In nucleotides, the CDR3 is TGCGCCAGCAGTCCAGCGGCAGGCCGGGCCCAGTACTTC. Its protein product is CASSPAAGRAQYF.